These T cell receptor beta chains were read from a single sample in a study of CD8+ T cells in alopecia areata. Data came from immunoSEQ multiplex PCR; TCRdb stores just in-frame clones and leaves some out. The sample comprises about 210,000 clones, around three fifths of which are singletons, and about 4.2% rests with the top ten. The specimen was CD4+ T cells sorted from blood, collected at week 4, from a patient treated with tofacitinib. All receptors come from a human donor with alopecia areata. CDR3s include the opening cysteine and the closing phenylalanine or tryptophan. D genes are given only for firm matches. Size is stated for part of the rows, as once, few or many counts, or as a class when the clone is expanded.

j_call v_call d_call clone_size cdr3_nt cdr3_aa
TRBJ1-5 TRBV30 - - TGTGCCTGGAGGTCCTCGGGAGCAAATCAGCCCCAGCATTTT CAWRSSGANQPQHF
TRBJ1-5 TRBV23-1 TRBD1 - TGCGCCAGCAGTCAGGGACAGGGGGCAAGGAATCAGCCCCAGCATTTT CASSQGQGARNQPQHF
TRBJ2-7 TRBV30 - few TGTGCCTGGAGTGTGGGGGGAGTTTCCTACGAGCAGTACTTC CAWSVGGVSYEQYF
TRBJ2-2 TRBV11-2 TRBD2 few TGTGCCAGCAGGTCCCTCCGCGGGGCGGGAGCCGGGGAGCTGTTTTTT CASRSLRGAGAGELFF
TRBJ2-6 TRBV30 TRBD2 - TGTGCCTGGAGTTTACGATTAGCGGGTACTTCTGGGGCCAACGTCCTGACTTTC CAWSLRLAGTSGANVLTF
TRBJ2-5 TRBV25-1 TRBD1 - TGTGCCAGCAGTAGGCAGGGGGCTTGGGACCAGTACTTC CASSRQGAWDQYF
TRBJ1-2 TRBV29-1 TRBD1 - TGCAGCGCAGGGACAGACTATGGCTACACCTTC CSAGTDYGYTF
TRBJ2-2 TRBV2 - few TGTGCCAGCAGTGGACCGGTGGACACCGGGGAGCTGTTTTTT CASSGPVDTGELFF
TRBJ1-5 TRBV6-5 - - TGTGCCAGCAGTTCTACCGGGACACCGCAGCCCCAGCATTTT CASSSTGTPQPQHF
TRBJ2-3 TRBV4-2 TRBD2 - TGTGCCAGCAGCCCTTTAGCGGGGGCCGACTCGGATACGCAGTATTTT CASSPLAGADSDTQYF
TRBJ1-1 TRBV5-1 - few TGCGCCAGCAGCCCCGGACCGGGGAACACTGAAGCTTTCTTT CASSPGPGNTEAFF
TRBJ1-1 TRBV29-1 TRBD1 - TGCAGCGCTGAAGACAGGGGGGGCACTGAAGCTTTCTTT CSAEDRGGTEAFF
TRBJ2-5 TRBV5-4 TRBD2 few TGTGCCAGCAGCTTGATGGCGGGGGGGGGAGAGACCCAGTACTTC CASSLMAGGGETQYF
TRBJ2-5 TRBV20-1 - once TGCAGTGCTAAACATGACGAGACCCAGTACTTC CSAKHDETQYF
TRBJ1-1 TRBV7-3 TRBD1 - TGTGCCAGCAGCTCCGAACAGGGGTCGGTTGAAGCTTTCTTT CASSSEQGSVEAFF
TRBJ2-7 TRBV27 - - TGTGCCAGCAGTTTATCAGGGTTCCCCTACGAGCAGTACTTC CASSLSGFPYEQYF
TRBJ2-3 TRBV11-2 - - TGTGCCAGCAGCTCCGCGTCGGCAACAGATACGCAGTATTTT CASSSASATDTQYF
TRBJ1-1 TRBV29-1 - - TGCAGCGTCGAAACGCGCTCGAACACTGAAGCTTTCTTT CSVETRSNTEAFF
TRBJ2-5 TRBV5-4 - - TGTGCCAGTGATAAGGGGGGGGCCGGAGAGACCCAGTACTTC CASDKGGAGETQYF
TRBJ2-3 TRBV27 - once TGTGCCAGCAGTGCTAGCACAGATACGCAGTATTTT CASSASTDTQYF
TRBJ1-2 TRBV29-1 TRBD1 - TGCAGCGCAGAACAGGGGACCGGTGGCTACACCTTC CSAEQGTGGYTF
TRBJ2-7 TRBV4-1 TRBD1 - TGCGCCAGCAGCCAAGGATTTAGGGATGACAGGGACCCGCACGAGCAGTACTTC CASSQGFRDDRDPHEQYF
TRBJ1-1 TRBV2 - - TGTGCCAGCAGCATGAACACTGAAGCTTTCTTT CASSMNTEAFF
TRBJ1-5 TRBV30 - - TGTGCCTGGAGTTATAGCAATCAGCCCCAGCATTTT CAWSYSNQPQHF
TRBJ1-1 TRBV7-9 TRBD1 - TGTGCCAGCAGCCCTCCGGGACAGAGAGGTGAAGCTTTCTTT CASSPPGQRGEAFF
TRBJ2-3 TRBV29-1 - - TGCAGCACCGCCCTGGGGGCAGATACGCAGTATTTT CSTALGADTQYF
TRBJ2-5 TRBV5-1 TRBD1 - TGCGCCAGCAGATCCGGGACAGGGTCCCAGACCCAGTACTTC CASRSGTGSQTQYF
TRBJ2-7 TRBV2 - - TGTGCCAGCAGTGAGGAAACCCTCGCCTTC CASSEETLAF
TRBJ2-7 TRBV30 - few TGTGCCTGGGGGGGACATTCCTACGAGCAGTACTTC CAWGGHSYEQYF
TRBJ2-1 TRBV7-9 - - TGTGCCAGCAGCAAGGACCTACGGGACAATGAGCAGTTCTTC CASSKDLRDNEQFF
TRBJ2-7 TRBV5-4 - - TGTGCCAGCAGCTTGGAAACAGGGATAGAGCAGTACTTC CASSLETGIEQYF
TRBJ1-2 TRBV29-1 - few TGCAGCGTTGAAACAGGTCTCTATGGCTACACCTTC CSVETGLYGYTF
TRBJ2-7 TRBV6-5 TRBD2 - TGTGCCAGCAGTTACTCCAGCGGGGAGGGTTCCGAGCAGTACTTC CASSYSSGEGSEQYF
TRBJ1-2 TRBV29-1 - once TGCAGCGTTGAGGGGGGGCCCCGATATGGCTACACCTTC CSVEGGPRYGYTF
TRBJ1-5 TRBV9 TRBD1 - TGTGCCAGCAGCGAACAGGGGGATCAGCCCCAGCATTTT CASSEQGDQPQHF
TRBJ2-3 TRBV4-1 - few TGCGCCAGCAGCCAAGGCCAAGATACGCAGTATTTT CASSQGQDTQYF
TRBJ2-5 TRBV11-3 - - TGTGCCAGCAGCTTAGTTGAGACCCAGTACTTC CASSLVETQYF
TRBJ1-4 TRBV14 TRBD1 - TGTGCCAGCAGCCCTCGACAGGGGTCTAGTGAAAAACTGTTTTTT CASSPRQGSSEKLFF
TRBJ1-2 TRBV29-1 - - TGCAGCGTTGGGGGCTATGGCTACACCTTC CSVGGYGYTF
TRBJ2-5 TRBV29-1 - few TGCAGCGTTGAAGATCGGGAAGAGACCCAGTACTTC CSVEDREETQYF
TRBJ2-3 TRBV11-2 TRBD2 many TGTGCCAGCAGCGGGACTAGCGGGGGGGCTGCGCAGTATTTT CASSGTSGGAAQYF
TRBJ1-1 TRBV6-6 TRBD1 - TGTGCCAGCAGTTACAGGGACAGGGCTGGACCTGAAGCTTTCTTT CASSYRDRAGPEAFF
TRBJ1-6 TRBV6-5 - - TGTGGCAGCACTTCTGGAAATAATTCACCCCTCCACTTT CGSTSGNNSPLHF
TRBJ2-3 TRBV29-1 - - TGCAGCGTGGCGGGGCCAGATACGCAGTATTTT CSVAGPDTQYF
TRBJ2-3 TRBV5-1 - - TGCGCCAGCAGCTTTTTTTTCGGAGTCAGCACAGATACGCAGTATTTT CASSFFFGVSTDTQYF
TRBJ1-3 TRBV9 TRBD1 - TGTGCCAGCAGCGGGACAGGGACAGGGGGCTCTGGAAACACCATATATTTT CASSGTGTGGSGNTIYF
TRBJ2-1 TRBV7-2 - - TGTGCCAGCAAACGGCGGGCCCCTAGCTCCTACAATGAGCAGTTCTTC CASKRRAPSSYNEQFF
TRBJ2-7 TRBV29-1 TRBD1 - TGCAGCGTTGGGAGGACAGGGGTGACCCGTGGGGAGCAGTACTTC CSVGRTGVTRGEQYF
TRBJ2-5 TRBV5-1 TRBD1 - TGCGCCAGCAGCTTCGGACAGGCCCAAGAGACCCAGTACTTC CASSFGQAQETQYF
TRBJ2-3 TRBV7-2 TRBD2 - TGTGCCAGCAGCTTGGTTAGCGGGGGTACTTATACGCAGTATTTT CASSLVSGGTYTQYF
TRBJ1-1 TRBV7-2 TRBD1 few TGTGCCAGCAGCTCCCGAGGCGGACAGGGGGGCTCTGAAGCTTTCTTT CASSSRGGQGGSEAFF
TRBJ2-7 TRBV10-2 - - TGCGCCAGCAGTGAGAACCGGGGTGGTGAGCAGTACTTC CASSENRGGEQYF
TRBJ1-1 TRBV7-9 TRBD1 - TGTGCCAGCAGCTTAGAAGTGGGACAGGGGAACACTGAAGCTTTCTTT CASSLEVGQGNTEAFF
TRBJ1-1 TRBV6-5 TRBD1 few TGTGCCAGCAACGAGCAGGGGACAGGTGAAGCTTTCTTT CASNEQGTGEAFF
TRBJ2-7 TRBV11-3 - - TGTGCCAGCAGCTTGAGGGGGTACGAGCAGTACTTC CASSLRGYEQYF